This T cell receptor (beta chain) stems from a study of CD4 T cells in relation to SARS-CoV-2 and coronaviruses. The study's findings and limits: No crossreactivity against non-spike viral proteins was tested here. No donor gave both pre-pandemic and post-infection samples.

Germline V gives CDR1 SGHTA, CDR2 FQGTGA. The CDR3 runs 12 residues. With 4 bases removed from V and 15 bases from J, the gap between germline ends came to 16 bases. Unexposed donor CD4+ T cells date from about 2011-2018, before the COVID-19 pandemic. TCRdb's table, derived via immunoSEQ multiplex PCR, lists solely in-frame clones and lacks some. The sample consists of roughly 61,000 clones, 80% to 90% of them appearing once. As regards this clone: The antigen is unknown.

This sequence joins TRBV7-3 and TRBJ2-1; D is possibly TRBD2 (5 bases). The source of this sequence is a human donor in good health. Sequencing input: memory CD4+ T cells from PBMCs. DNA of the CDR3: TGTGCCAGCAGCTCTTCCGGGGATATGTGGTTCTTC. Encoded protein: CASSSSGDMWFF.